This passage covers 3 T cell receptor beta chains from one sample sequenced in a study of a mutant IDH1 vaccine in newly diagnosed glioma. Described time point: week 47, end of study. Vaccinated patients received 300 ug of mutant IDH1 20-mer peptide per dose, with topical imiquimod. Antigens for these TCRs are unknown. Using immunoSEQ multiplex PCR, the repertoire was profiled, and TCRdb retains in-frame clones only, with some absent. This sample has about 94,000 clones, with just under 90% found just once. Sample: PBMCs, taken from a glioma patient whose treatment included an IDH1 peptide vaccine. The receptor source for this set is a woman between 45 and 60 years old with glioma.

CDR3 loop: CASSKGGYTEAFF. In nucleotides, the CDR3 is TGTGCCAGCAGCAAAGGGGGCTACACTGAAGCTTTCTTT. The chain uses TRBV7-9 and TRBJ1-1; 7 nucleotides agree with TRBD1. Germline trimming cut 5 bases from V and 3 bases from J; bases unmatched to any gene: 3. The CDR3 loop spans 13 amino acids. The germline V gene encodes CDR1 SEHNR and CDR2 FQNEAQ (reference sequence).

The chain combines TRBV6-1 with TRBJ1-5; 7 nucleotides align to TRBD1. CDR1 is MNHNS and CDR2 is SASEGT in the germline V gene. This CDR3 has 15 residues. V lost 6 bases and J lost 4; bases outside the gene matches: 9. The CDR3 reads CASSPSGTDNQPQHF. As DNA, the CDR3 is TGTGCCAGCAGCCCATCCGGGACAGATAATCAGCCCCAGCATTTT.

This chain connects TRBV28 to TRBJ2-1, with 8 bases fitting TRBD1. The CDR3 has 13 residues. The trim removed 6 bases at V and 4 bases at J, leaving 2 bases unmatched. Germline V gene sequence: CDR1 MDHEN, CDR2 SYDVKM. The DNA of the CDR3 is TGTGCCAGCAGACGGGACAGGTACAATGAGCAGTTCTTC. Amino acid sequence: CASRRDRYNEQFF. Variable domain in full (rest from reference TRBV28 and TRBJ2-1): DVKVTQSSRYLVKRTGEKVFLECVQDMDHENMFWYRQDPGLGLRLIYFSYDVKMKEKGDIPEGYSVSREKKERFSLILESASTNQTSMYLCASRRDRYNEQFFGPGTRLTVL.